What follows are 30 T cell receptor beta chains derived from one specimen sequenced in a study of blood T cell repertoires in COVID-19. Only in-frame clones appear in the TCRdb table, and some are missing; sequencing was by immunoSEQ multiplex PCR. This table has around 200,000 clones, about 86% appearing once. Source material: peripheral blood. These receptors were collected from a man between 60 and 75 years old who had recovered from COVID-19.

CDR3 loop: CASSLMGSGNEKLFF. The CDR3 DNA follows: TGTGCCAGCAGCTTGATGGGGAGCGGGAATGAAAAACTGTTTTTT. The rearrangement links TRBV5-8 to TRBJ1-4; D gene ambiguous. The germline V and J ends were trimmed by 1 base and 5 bases, with 12 bases remaining between them. Germline V lookup: CDR1 SGHTS, CDR2 YDEGEE. The CDR3 length is 15 residues. Combining the CDR3 with reference TRBV5-8 and TRBJ1-4 gives the whole variable domain EAGVTQSPTHLIKTRGQQATLRCSPISGHTSVYWYQQALGLGLQFLLWYDEGEERNRGNFPPRFSGRQFPNYSSELNVNALELEDSALYLCASSLMGSGNEKLFFGSGTQLSVL.

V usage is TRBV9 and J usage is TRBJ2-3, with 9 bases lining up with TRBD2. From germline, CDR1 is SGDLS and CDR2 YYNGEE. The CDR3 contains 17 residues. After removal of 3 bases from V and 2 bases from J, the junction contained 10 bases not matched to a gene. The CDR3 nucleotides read TGTGCCAGCAGCGCGGCGGAGGGGGGACTAGCCACAGATACGCAGTATTTT. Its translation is CASSAAEGGLATDTQYF.

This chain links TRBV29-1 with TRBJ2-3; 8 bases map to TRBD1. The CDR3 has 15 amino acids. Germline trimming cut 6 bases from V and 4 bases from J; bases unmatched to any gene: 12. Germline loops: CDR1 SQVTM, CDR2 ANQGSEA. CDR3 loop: CSVRAQGVKADTQYF. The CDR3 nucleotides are TGCAGCGTCCGGGCACAGGGGGTCAAAGCAGATACGCAGTATTTT.

The CDR3 here is CSASSGPPYNEQFF. CDR3 in DNA: TGCAGTGCTAGTTCAGGGCCTCCTTACAATGAGCAGTTCTTC. V is TRBV20-1 and J is TRBJ2-1; tentatively, D is TRBD1 (5 bases). The V end lost 3 bases, the J end lost 4 bases, and 13 bases lay between the germline ends. Germline lookup yields CDR1 DFQATT and CDR2 SNEGSKA (reference sequence). The CDR3 extends over 14 amino acids.

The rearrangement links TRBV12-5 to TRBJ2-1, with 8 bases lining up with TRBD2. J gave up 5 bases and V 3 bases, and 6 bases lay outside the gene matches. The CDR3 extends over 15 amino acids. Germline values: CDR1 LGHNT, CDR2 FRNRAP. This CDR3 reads CASGFIQRGNNEQFF. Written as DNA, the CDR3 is TGTGCTAGTGGTTTCATCCAGCGGGGGAACAATGAGCAGTTCTTC.

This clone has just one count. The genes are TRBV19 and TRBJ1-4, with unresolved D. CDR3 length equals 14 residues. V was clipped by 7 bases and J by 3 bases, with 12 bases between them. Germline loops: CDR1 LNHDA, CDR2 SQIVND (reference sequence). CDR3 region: CASTRLGSNEKLFF. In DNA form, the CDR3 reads TGTGCCAGTACCCGCCTCGGGTCTAATGAAAAACTGTTTTTT.

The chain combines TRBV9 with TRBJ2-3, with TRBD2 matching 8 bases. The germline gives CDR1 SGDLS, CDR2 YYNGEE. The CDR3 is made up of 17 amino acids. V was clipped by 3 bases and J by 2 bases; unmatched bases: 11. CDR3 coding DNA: TGTGCCAGCAGCGAGGCCGGGGGGGCATTGGTCACAGATACGCAGTATTTT. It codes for CASSEAGGALVTDTQYF.

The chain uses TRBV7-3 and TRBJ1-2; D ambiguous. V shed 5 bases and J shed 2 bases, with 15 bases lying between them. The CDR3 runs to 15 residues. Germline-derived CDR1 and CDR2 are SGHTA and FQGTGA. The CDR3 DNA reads TGTGCCAGCAGCCCGCAGGAGGCAGGCAACTATGGCTACACCTTC. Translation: CASSPQEAGNYGYTF. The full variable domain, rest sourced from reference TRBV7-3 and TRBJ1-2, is GAGVSQTPSNKVTEKGKYVELRCDPISGHTALYWYRQSLGQGPEFLIYFQGTGAADDSGLPNDRFFAVRPEGSVSTLKIQRTERGDSAVYLCASSPQEAGNYGYTFGSGTRLTVV.

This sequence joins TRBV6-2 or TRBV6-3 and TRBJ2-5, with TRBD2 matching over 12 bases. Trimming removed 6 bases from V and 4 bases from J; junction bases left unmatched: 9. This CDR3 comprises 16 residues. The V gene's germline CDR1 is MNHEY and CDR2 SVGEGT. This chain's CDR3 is CASSQTSGGPRETQYF. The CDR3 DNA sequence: TGTGCCAGCAGCCAGACTAGCGGGGGCCCCAGAGAGACCCAGTACTTC.

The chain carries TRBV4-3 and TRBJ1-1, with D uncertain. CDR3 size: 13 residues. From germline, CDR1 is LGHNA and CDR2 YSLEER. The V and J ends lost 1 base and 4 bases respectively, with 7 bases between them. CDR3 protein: CASSQGWSTEAFF. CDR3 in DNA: TGCGCCAGCAGCCAAGGTTGGAGCACTGAAGCTTTCTTT.

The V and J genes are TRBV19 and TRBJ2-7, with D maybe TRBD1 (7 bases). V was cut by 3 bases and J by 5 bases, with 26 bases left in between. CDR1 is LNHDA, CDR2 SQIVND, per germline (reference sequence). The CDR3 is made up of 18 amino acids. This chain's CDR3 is CASSMARGTYGSLDEQYF. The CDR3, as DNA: TGTGCCAGTAGTATGGCCAGGGGGACTTACGGGAGTTTGGACGAGCAGTACTTC.

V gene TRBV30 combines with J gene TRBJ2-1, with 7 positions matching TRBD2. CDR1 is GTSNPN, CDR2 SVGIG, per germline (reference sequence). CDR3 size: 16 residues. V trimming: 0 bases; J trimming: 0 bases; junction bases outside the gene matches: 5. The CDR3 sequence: CAWSVGSGFSYNEQFF. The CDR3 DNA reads TGTGCCTGGAGTGTCGGTAGCGGGTTCTCCTACAATGAGCAGTTCTTC.

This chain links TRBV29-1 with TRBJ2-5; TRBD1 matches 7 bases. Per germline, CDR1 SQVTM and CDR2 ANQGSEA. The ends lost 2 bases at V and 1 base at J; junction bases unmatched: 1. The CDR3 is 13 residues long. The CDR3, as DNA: TGCAGCGTTGAACGGGACAGCCAAGAGACCCAGTACTTC. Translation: CSVERDSQETQYF.

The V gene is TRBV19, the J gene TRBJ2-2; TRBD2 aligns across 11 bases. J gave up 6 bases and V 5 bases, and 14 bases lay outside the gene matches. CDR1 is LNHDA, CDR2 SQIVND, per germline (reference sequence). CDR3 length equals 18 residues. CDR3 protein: CASSLFLQRLAGSGELFF. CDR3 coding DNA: TGTGCCAGTAGTCTTTTTCTACAGAGACTAGCGGGGTCCGGGGAGCTGTTTTTT.

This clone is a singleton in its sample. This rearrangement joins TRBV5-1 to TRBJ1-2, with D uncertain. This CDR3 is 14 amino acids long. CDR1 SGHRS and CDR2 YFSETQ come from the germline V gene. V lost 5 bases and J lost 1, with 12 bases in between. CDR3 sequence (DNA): TGCGCCAGCAGTTCGGACGGACTTAACTATGGCTACACCTTC. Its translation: CASSSDGLNYGYTF.

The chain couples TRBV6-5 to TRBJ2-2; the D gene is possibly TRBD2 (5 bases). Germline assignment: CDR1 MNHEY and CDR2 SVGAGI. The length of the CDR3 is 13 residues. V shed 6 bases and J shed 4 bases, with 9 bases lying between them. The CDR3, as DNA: TGTGCCAGCAGGGCTAGCTCCACCGGGGAGCTGTTTTTT. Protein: CASRASSTGELFF.

CDR3 coding DNA: TGTGCCAGCAGCCGCAGGGGAAACACTGAAGCTTTCTTT. Translating gives CASSRRGNTEAFF. The J gene is TRBJ1-1, the V gene TRBV12-3 or TRBV12-4; TRBD1 is a possible D gene (6 bases). Trimming cost V 6 bases and J 2 bases, with 10 bases left between them. This CDR3 spans 13 amino acids.

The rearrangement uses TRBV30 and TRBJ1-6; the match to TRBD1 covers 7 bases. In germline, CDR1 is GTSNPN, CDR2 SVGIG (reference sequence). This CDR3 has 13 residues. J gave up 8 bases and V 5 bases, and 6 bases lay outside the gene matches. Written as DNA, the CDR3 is TGTGCCTGGGAAAGACAGGGCGATTCACCCCTCCACTTT. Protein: CAWERQGDSPLHF. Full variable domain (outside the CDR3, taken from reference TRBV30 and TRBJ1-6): SQTIHQWPATLVQPVGSPLSLECTVEGTSNPNLYWYRQAAGRGLQLLFYSVGIGQISSEVPQNLSASRPQDRQFILSSKKLLLSDSGFYLCAWERQGDSPLHFGNGTRLTVT.

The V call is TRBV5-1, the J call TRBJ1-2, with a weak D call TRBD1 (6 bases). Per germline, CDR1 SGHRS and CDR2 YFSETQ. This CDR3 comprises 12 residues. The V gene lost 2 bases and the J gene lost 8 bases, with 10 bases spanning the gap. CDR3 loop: CASSFTTGGYTF. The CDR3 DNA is TGCGCCAGCAGCTTCACTACAGGGGGCTACACCTTC.

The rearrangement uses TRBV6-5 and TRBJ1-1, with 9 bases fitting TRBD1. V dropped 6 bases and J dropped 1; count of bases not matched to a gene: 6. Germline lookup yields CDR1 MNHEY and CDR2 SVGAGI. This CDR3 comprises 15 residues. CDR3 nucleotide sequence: TGTGCCAGCAGCCCAACAGGGGGCGCGAACACTGAAGCTTTCTTT. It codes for CASSPTGGANTEAFF.

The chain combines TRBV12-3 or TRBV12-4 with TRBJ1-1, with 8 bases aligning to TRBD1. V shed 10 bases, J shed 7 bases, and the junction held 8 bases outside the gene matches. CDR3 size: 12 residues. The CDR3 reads CATIQTGGEAFF. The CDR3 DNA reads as TGTGCCACCATTCAAACAGGGGGTGAAGCTTTCTTT.

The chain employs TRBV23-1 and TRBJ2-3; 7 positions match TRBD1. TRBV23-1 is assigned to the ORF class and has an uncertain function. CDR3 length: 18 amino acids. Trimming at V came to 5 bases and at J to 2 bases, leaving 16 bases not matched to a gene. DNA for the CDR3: TGCGCCAGCAGTGAGACAGGGCCAGCGCTAGAATTCACAGATACGCAGTATTTT. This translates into CASSETGPALEFTDTQYF.

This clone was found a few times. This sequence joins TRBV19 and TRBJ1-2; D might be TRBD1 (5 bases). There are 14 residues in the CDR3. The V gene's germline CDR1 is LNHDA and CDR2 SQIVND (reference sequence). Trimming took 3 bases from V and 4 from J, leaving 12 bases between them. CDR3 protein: CASSIGRGGYGYTF. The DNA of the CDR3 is TGTGCCAGTAGTATTGGAAGGGGAGGCTATGGCTACACCTTC.

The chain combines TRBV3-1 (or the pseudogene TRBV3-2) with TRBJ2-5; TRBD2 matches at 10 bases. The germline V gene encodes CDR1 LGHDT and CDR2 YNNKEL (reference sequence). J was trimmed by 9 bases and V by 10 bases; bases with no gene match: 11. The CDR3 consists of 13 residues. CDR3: CATNRGAGGSQYF. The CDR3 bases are TGTGCCACGAACCGGGGAGCGGGAGGGTCCCAGTACTTC.

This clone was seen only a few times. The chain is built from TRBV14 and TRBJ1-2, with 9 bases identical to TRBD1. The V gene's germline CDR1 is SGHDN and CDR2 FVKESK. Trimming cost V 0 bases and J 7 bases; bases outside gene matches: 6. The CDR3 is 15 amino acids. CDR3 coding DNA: TGTGCCAGCAGCCAAGATTGGGGACAGGGTGGTGGCTACACCTTC. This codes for CASSQDWGQGGGYTF.

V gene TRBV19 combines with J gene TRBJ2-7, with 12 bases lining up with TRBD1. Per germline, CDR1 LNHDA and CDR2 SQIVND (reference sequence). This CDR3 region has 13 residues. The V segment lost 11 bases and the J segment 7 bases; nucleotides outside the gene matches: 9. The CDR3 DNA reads TGTGCCTCTACGGGACAGGGGGCCTTGGAGCAGTACTTC. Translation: CASTGQGALEQYF.

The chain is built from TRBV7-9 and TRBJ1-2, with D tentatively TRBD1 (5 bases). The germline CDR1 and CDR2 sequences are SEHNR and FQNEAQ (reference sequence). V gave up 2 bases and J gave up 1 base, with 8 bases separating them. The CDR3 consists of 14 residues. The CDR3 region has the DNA TGTGCCAGCAGCTTACTGCAGGGTAACTATGGCTACACCTTC. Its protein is CASSLLQGNYGYTF.

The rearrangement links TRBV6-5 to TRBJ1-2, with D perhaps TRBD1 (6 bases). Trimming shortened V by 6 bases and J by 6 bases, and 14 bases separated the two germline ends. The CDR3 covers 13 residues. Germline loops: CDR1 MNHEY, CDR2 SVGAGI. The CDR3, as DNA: TGTGCCAGCAGCAGACACAGGGACGATGGCTACACCTTC. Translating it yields CASSRHRDDGYTF.

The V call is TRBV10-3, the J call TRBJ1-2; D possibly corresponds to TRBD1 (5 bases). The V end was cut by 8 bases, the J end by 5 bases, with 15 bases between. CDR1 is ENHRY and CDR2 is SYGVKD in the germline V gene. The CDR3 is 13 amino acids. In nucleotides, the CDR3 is TGTGCCATCGCTGGGGTAGGGACTTATGGCTACACCTTC. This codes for CAIAGVGTYGYTF.

CDR3 sequence reads: CASSLVRGSELETQYF. The CDR3 coding sequence is TGTGCCAGCAGCTTAGTAAGGGGCAGCGAGTTGGAGACCCAGTACTTC. The chain employs TRBV7-2 and TRBJ2-5; D may be TRBD1 (5 bases). This CDR3 region has 16 residues. CDR1 and CDR2 (germline): SGHTA, FQGNSA. V was cut by 1 base and J by 5 bases, with 17 bases left in between. Supplemented by reference TRBV7-2 and TRBJ2-5, the full variable domain reads GAGVSQSPSNKVTEKGKDVELRCDPISGHTALYWYRQSLGQGLEFLIYFQGNSAPDKSGLPSDRFSAERTGGSVSTLTIQRTQQEDSAVYLCASSLVRGSELETQYFGPGTRLLVL.